The source of this T cell receptor beta chain is a study of CD8 T cells in ankylosing spondylitis. Study-wide results and caveats: Reported data indicate significant enrichment of disease-linked clones within matched ankylosing spondylitis synovial fluid. Seven or eight highly homologous variants made up a TCR beta motif, and this motif appeared characteristic of ankylosing spondylitis blood. Earlier work had already found some motif variants in reactive arthritis synovial fluid and blood. Disease-linked clones bore a CD8+ phenotype, appearing relatively rarely in peripheral blood.

Many counts were recorded for this clonotype. Antigen specificity is unknown. Construction of TCR beta libraries was performed using quantitative 5'-RACE with molecular barcodes. Each CDR3 protein gets one entry after TCRdb re-called the 5' RACE reads with MiXCR. The table lists some 220,000 distinct CDR3 sequences, about 7.3% of them singletons. The sequenced sample was blood, either unsorted or a sorted T cell fraction (not recorded which). The sequence derives from a male donor with ankylosing spondylitis.

The CDR3 sequence is CSARAVPFSYEQYF. The CDR3 DNA follows: TGCAGTGCTAGAGCAGTACCCTTCTCCTACGAGCAGTACTTC. V usage is TRBV20-1 and J usage is TRBJ2-7, with D uncertain. Germline V gene sequence: CDR1 DFQATT, CDR2 SNEGSKA (reference sequence). V lost 1 base and J lost 0, with 10 bases in between. The CDR3 runs to 14 residues.